A selection of T cell receptor beta chains follows, all from one sample in a study of T cell responses to AZD1222 COVID-19 vaccine. Measured with immunoSEQ multiplex PCR; TCRdb has only the in-frame clones, and not every one. The sample gives approximately 150,000 clones, around 90% of which show up once; around 0.99% is in the top ten. The material sequenced was peripheral blood, taken 28 days after the second AZD1222 dose. These receptors were taken from an adult who received the AZD1222 COVID-19 vaccine. Each CDR3 is given with its conserved first and last residue. D genes are given only for firm matches. Clone size is not always given. Where it is, it says once, few, many or a class for expanded clones.

J gene,clone size,V gene,D gene,CDR3 DNA,CDR3 protein
TRBJ2-7,-,TRBV3-1/TRBV3-2,TRBD2,TGTGCCAGCAGCCAAGTCGGGGGGGCGTACGAGCAGTACTTC,CASSQVGGAYEQYF
TRBJ2-7,-,TRBV30,TRBD1,TGTGCCTGGAGACCCGGGACAGCCTACGAGCAGTACTTC,CAWRPGTAYEQYF
TRBJ1-1,-,TRBV12-3/TRBV12-4,TRBD1,TGTGCCAGCAGTTTACAACAGGGGACTGAAGCTTTCTTT,CASSLQQGTEAFF
TRBJ2-7,-,TRBV4-1,-,TGCGCCAGCAGCCAGACGGGTTCCTACGAGCAGTACTTC,CASSQTGSYEQYF
TRBJ1-6,-,TRBV7-2,TRBD1,TGTGCCAGCAGCTCGGGCAGGGGGATTGGGTCCCTCCACTTT,CASSSGRGIGSLHF
TRBJ1-2,once,TRBV5-6,-,TGTGCCAGCAGCTTAAATGGGCCTTTCCTCGGAATCCCCTACACCTTC,CASSLNGPFLGIPYTF
TRBJ1-4,-,TRBV5-4,-,TGTGCCAGCAGCTTGGGACAGCCTAATGAAAAACTGTTTTTT,CASSLGQPNEKLFF
TRBJ1-2,-,TRBV6-5,-,TGTGCCAGCAGGTCACAGGGTGGCTACACCTTC,CASRSQGGYTF
TRBJ1-1,once,TRBV29-1,-,TGCAGCGTTGAAGAGGGGGCCACTGAAGCTTTCTTT,CSVEEGATEAFF
TRBJ2-3,-,TRBV9,TRBD2,TGTGCCAGCAGCTTCTCCGGGACTAGCGGCACAGATACGCAGTATTTT,CASSFSGTSGTDTQYF
TRBJ2-1,-,TRBV6-1,TRBD1,TGTGCCAGCAGTGACATCCCGGGACAGTCTCGCAATGAGCAGTTCTTC,CASSDIPGQSRNEQFF
TRBJ1-2,-,TRBV7-9,TRBD1,TGTGCCAGCAGCTTTGGGACAGGGGGCAATGGCTACACCTTC,CASSFGTGGNGYTF
TRBJ1-2,-,TRBV9,TRBD1,TGTGCCAGCAGCGTGACAGGGGGAAGATATGGCTACACCTTC,CASSVTGGRYGYTF
TRBJ1-3,-,TRBV19,-,TGTGCCAGTACCTCAGGGGCCTTCTCTGGAAACACCATATATTTT,CASTSGAFSGNTIYF
TRBJ2-5,once,TRBV10-2,-,TGCGCCAGCAGTGAGGAAGTAGGGTTCACTCCGCGAGAGACCCAGTACTTC,CASSEEVGFTPRETQYF
TRBJ2-1,-,TRBV19,-,TGTGCCAGTAGTTCCTACAATGAGCAGTTCTTC,CASSSYNEQFF
TRBJ1-2,-,TRBV30,-,TGTGCCTGGAGTGCACAGGCTAGCTATGGCTACACCTTC,CAWSAQASYGYTF
TRBJ2-4,-,TRBV6-5,TRBD1,TGTGCCAGCAGGGTCGGACAGGCAAACAACATTCAGTACTTC,CASRVGQANNIQYF
TRBJ1-2,-,TRBV5-1,-,TGCGCCAGCAGCTCAGGTCCAAGAGACGAACAGAAACCGAATATGGGCTACACCTTC,CASSSGPRDEQKPNMGYTF
TRBJ1-4,few,TRBV5-1,-,TGCGCCAGCAGCTTCTACCGCGGAGCTAATGAAAAACTGTTTTTT,CASSFYRGANEKLFF
TRBJ1-2,-,TRBV12-3/TRBV12-4,TRBD1,TGTGCCAGCAGTCCAGGGGGTAACTATGGCTACACCTTC,CASSPGGNYGYTF
TRBJ1-2,-,TRBV11-2,-,TGTGCCAGCAGCCCAGTCCCGGGACACCTTTCTTTCCACTATGGCTACACCTTC,CASSPVPGHLSFHYGYTF
TRBJ1-1,-,TRBV6-5,-,TGTGCCAGCAGTTACTCCCCACAGGGCACTGAAGCTTTCTTT,CASSYSPQGTEAFF
TRBJ2-5,-,TRBV5-1,-,TGCGCCAGCAGCCCCGACAGGGAGGGGGGAACCCAGTACTTC,CASSPDREGGTQYF
TRBJ1-1,-,TRBV12-5,-,TGTGCTAGTGGTGGATCTCAGGGGAAGGAGAACACTGAAGCTTTCTTT,CASGGSQGKENTEAFF